Following are 7 T cell receptor beta chains from one sample sequenced in a study of cytomegalovirus exposure and HLA in healthy donors. PCR amplification relied on 60 Vbeta primers (plus 13 Jbeta primers). Profiled with immunoSEQ multiplex PCR; TCRdb holds only in-frame clones, not every one. The data show 250,000 to 350,000 clones, 80% seen once. Sequencing used PBMCs. These receptors originate from a girl aged 2 to 9 in good health and CMV-seronegative.

The chain is built from TRBV25-1 and TRBJ1-1; TRBD1 matches 9 bases. V dropped 0 bases and J dropped 5; count of bases not matched to a gene: 7. Germline CDR1 reads MGHDK; CDR2 reads SYGVNS. This CDR3 is built from 16 residues. CDR3 sequence (DNA): TGTGCCAGCAGTGAATATACGGACAGGGGATGGACTGAAGCTTTCTTT. It is translated as CASSEYTDRGWTEAFF.

This clone was seen only once. The chain is built from TRBV28 and TRBJ2-7; 8 bases map to TRBD1. CDR3 length: 14 amino acids. The V gene end was trimmed by 6 bases and the J gene end by 6 bases; junction bases not matched to a gene: 10. Germline assignment: CDR1 MDHEN and CDR2 SYDVKM. The CDR3 protein is CASRILTGTGEQYF. For the CDR3, the DNA is TGTGCCAGCAGGATCCTAACCGGGACAGGCGAGCAGTACTTC.

This chain uses TRBV9 with TRBJ1-2, with TRBD1 as a possible D gene (5 bases). Trimming cost V 0 bases and J 4 bases, with 16 bases left between them. Germline V gene sequence: CDR1 SGDLS, CDR2 YYNGEE. The CDR3 loop spans 16 amino acids. The CDR3 DNA follows: TGTGCCAGCAGCGTAGATTTGGGACGGGGGGGCTATGGCTACACCTTC. As protein: CASSVDLGRGGYGYTF.

For the CDR3, the DNA is TGTGCCAGCAGCGTCGGGACTAGCGGGACTTACACAGATACGCAGTATTTT. Protein product: CASSVGTSGTYTDTQYF. This chain connects TRBV11-1 to TRBJ2-3; TRBD2 matches 13 bases. Trimming at V came to 5 bases and at J to 2 bases, leaving 7 bases not matched to a gene. Germline V lookup: CDR1 SGHAT, CDR2 FQDESV (reference sequence). The CDR3 length is 17 residues.

This clone was seen just once. The chain employs TRBV5-1 and TRBJ2-7; TRBD1 might be the D (7 bases). Trimming took 2 bases from V and 6 from J, leaving 18 bases between them. CDR3 length equals 15 residues. CDR1 is SGHRS and CDR2 is YFSETQ in the germline V gene. CDR3 DNA: TGCGCCAGCAGCTTTCAGGGGGGAGTAGTAATCGAGCAGTACTTC. Its translation is CASSFQGGVVIEQYF.

The chain joins TRBV27 to TRBJ2-5; 13 bases match TRBD2. With the DNA end fitting TRBJ2-7 better, the J assignment may be wrong. The CDR3 extends over 16 amino acids. CDR1 MNHEY and CDR2 SMNVEV come from the germline V gene (reference sequence). CDR3: CASSPRTSGRRHEQYF. The DNA of the CDR3 is TGTGCCAGCAGTCCTCGGACTAGCGGGAGAAGGCACGAGCAGTACTTC.

The chain employs TRBV30 and TRBJ2-3, with a tentative D call TRBD2 (6 bases). From germline, CDR1 is GTSNPN and CDR2 SVGIG (reference sequence). The CDR3 covers 14 residues. V lost 2 bases and J lost 0, with 9 bases in between. CDR3 in amino acids: CAWSLRGSTDTQYF. CDR3 DNA: TGTGCCTGGAGTCTCCGGGGGAGCACAGATACGCAGTATTTT.